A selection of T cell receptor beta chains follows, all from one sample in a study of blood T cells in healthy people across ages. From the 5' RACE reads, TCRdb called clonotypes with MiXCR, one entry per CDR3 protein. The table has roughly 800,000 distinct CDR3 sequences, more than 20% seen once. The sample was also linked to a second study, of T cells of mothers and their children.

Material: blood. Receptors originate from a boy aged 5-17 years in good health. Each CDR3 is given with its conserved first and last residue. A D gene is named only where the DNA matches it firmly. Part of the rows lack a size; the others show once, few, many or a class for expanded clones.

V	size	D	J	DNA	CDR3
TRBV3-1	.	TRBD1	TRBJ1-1	TGTGCCAGCAGCCGCGGCCTGACAGGGGGAGCTTTCTTT	CASSRGLTGGAFF
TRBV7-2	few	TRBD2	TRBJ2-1	TGTGCCAGCAGCTTGGCTAGCGGGCTAACCTACAATGAGCAGTTCTTC	CASSLASGLTYNEQFF
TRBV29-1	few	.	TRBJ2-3	TGCAGCGCTGACAAGACCTCGGCAGATACGCAGTATTTT	CSADKTSADTQYF
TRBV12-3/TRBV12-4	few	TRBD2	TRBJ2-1	TGTGCCAGCAGGGTTAGCGGGAAGCGAGGCAATGAGCAGTTCTTC	CASRVSGKRGNEQFF
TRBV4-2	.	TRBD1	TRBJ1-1	TGTGCCAGCAGCCACCCCCGGGACAGGACATCTTTGAACACTGAAGCTTTCTTT	CASSHPRDRTSLNTEAFF
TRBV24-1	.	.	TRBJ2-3	TGTGCCACCAGTGACTCGGGTAGCACAGATACGCAGTATTTT	CATSDSGSTDTQYF
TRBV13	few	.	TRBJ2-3	TGTGCCAGCAGCCTGTACGAAACAGCTAGCACAGATACGCAGTATTTT	CASSLYETASTDTQYF
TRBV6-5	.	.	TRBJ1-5	TGTGCCAGCAGTTACTCGAGTGACGGTGGATATAGCAATCAGCCCCAGCATTTT	CASSYSSDGGYSNQPQHF
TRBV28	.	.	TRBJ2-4	TGTGCCAGCAGCGGACAGTGGGGGCCAAACATTCAGTACTTC	CASSGQWGPNIQYF
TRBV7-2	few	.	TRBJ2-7	TGTGCCAGCAGCTCTATTGATGAGCAGTACTTC	CASSSIDEQYF
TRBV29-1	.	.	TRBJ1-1	TGCAGCGTTGAGCCCCCCAAAAGGGGAGCTTTCTTT	CSVEPPKRGAFF
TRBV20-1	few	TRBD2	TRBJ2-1	TGCAGTGCTAGAGATTGGAGGACTAGTAGAAATGAGCAGTTCTTC	CSARDWRTSRNEQFF
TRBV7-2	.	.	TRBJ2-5	TGTGCCAGCAGCTGGTACAGCGGAGATCAAGAGACCCAGTACTTC	CASSWYSGDQETQYF
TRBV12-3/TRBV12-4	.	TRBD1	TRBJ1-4	TGTGCCAGCAGGCAGGGGGCACCTAATGAAAAACTGTTTTTT	CASRQGAPNEKLFF
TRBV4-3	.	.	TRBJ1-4	TGCGCCAGCAGCCAAGATGAGGGGACCGCAACTAATGAAAAACTGTTTTTT	CASSQDEGTATNEKLFF
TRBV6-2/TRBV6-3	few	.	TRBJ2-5	TGTGCCAGCACTGGGACTTTAGAGACCCAGTACTTC	CASTGTLETQYF
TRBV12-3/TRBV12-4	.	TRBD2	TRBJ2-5	TGTGCCAGCAGTCCCTGGACTAGCGGGGGATACTTAGAGACCCAGTACTTC	CASSPWTSGGYLETQYF
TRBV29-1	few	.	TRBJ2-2	TGCAGCGTTTTAAAAACCGGGGAGCTGTTTTTT	CSVLKTGELFF
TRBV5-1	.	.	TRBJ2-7	TGCGCCAGCACAGACAGCACATACGAGCAGTACTTC	CASTDSTYEQYF
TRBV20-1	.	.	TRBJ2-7	TGCAGTGCTAGAAGTGCGGGCTCCTACGAGCAGTACTTC	CSARSAGSYEQYF
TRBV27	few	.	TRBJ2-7	TGTGCCAGCAGCCTCATCCCCTCCTCCTACGAGCAGTACTTC	CASSLIPSSYEQYF
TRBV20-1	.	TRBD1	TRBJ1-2	TGCAGTGCTAGAGATCACAGGGGAGAAGGCTACACCTTC	CSARDHRGEGYTF
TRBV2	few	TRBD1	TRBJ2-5	TGTGCCAGCAGGGCGGGACAGGGGGTCCAAGAGACCCAGTACTTC	CASRAGQGVQETQYF
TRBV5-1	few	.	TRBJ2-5	TGCGCCAGCAGACCGGGGAAAGAGACCCAGTACTTC	CASRPGKETQYF
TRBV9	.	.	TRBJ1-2	TGTGCCAGCAGCGGGGACCGCGGCGGCTACACCTTC	CASSGDRGGYTF
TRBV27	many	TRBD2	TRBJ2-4	TGTGCCAGCACGGGACTAGCGGAAAACATTCAGTACTTC	CASTGLAENIQYF
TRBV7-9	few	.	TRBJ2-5	TGTGCCAGCAGCTGGAAGGGGATGGGGGAGACCCAGTACTTC	CASSWKGMGETQYF
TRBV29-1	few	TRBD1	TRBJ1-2	TGCAGCACCCAGGACAGGGGGCCCTATGGCTACACCTTC	CSTQDRGPYGYTF
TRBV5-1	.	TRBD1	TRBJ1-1	TGCGCCAGTTCTACAGGGGCCGAAGAAGAAGCTTTCTTT	CASSTGAEEEAFF
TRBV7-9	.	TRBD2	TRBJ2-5	TGTGCCAGCAGCACTAGCGGCCATCAAGAGACCCAGTACTTC	CASSTSGHQETQYF